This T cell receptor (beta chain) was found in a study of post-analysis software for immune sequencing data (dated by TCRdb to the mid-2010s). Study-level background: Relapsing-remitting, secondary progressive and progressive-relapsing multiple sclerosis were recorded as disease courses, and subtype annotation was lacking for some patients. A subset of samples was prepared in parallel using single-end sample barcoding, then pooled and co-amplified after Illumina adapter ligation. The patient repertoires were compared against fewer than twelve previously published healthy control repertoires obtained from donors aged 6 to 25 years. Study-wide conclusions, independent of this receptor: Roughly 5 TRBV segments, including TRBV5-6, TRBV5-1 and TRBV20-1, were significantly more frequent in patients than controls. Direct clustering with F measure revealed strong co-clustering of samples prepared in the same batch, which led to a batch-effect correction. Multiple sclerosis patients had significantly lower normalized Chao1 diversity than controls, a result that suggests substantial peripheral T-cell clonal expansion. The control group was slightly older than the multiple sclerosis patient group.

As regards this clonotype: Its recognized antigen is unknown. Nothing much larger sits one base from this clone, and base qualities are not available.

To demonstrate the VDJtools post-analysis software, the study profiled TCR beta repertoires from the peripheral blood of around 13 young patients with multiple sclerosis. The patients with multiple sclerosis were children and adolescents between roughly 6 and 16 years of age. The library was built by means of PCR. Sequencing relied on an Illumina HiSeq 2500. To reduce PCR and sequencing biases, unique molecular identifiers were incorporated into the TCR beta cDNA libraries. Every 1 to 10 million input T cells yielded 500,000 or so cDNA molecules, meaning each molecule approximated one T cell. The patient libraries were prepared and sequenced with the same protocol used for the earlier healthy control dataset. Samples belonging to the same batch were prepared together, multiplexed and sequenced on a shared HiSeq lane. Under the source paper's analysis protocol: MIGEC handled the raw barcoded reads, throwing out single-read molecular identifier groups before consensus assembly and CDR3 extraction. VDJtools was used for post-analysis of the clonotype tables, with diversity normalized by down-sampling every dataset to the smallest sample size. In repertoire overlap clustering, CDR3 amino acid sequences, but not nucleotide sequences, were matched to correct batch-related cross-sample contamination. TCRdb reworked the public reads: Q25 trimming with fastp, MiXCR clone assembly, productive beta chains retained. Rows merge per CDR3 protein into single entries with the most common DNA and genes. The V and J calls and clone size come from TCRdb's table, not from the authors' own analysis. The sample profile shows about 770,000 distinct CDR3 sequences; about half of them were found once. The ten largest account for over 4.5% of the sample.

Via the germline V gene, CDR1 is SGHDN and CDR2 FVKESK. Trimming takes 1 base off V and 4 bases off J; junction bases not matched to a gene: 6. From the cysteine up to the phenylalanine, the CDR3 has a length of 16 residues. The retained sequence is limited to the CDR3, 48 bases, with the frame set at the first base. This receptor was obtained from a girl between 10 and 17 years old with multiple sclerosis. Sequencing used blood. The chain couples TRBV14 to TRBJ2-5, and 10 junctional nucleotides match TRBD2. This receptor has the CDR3 CASSQGGTSARETQYF. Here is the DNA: TGTGCCAGCAGCCAAGGAGGGACTAGCGCTCGAGAGACCCAGTACTTC. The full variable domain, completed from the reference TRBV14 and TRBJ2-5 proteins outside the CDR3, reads EAGVTQFPSHSVIEKGQTVTLRCDPISGHDNLYWYRRVMGKEIKFLLHFVKESKQDESGMPNNRFLAERTGGTYSTLKVQPAELEDSGVYFCASSQGGTSARETQYFGPGTRLLVL.